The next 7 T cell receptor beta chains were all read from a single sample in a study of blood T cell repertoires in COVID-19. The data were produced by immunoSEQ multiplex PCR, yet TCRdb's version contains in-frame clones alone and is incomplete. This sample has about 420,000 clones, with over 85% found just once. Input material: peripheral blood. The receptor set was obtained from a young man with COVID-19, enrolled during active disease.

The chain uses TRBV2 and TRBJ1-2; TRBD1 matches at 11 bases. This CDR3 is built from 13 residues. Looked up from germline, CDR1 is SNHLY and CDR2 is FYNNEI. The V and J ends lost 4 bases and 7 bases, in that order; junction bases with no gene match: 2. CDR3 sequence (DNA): TGTGCCAGCAGTGGGGACAGGGGGTTTGGCTACACCTTC. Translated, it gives CASSGDRGFGYTF. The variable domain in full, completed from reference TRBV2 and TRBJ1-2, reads EPEVTQTPSHQVTQMGQEVILRCVPISNHLYFYWYRQILGQKVEFLVSFYNNEISEKSEIFDDQFSVERPDGSNFTLKIRSTKLEDSAMYFCASSGDRGFGYTFGSGTRLTVV.

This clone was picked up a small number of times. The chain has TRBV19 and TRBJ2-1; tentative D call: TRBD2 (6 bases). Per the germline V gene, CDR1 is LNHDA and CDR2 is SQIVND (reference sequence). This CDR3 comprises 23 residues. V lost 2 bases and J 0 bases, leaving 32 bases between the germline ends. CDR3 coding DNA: TGTGCCAGTAGTATAAAGGGTCCCACCCTGGGACTCATTCTAAGTAGCTCCTACAATGAGCAGTTCTTC. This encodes CASSIKGPTLGLILSSSYNEQFF.

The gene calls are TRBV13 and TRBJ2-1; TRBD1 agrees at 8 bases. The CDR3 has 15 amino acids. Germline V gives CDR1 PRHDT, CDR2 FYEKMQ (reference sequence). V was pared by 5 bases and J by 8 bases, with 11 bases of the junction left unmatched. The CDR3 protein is CASSLQGQAGYEQFF. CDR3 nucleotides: TGTGCCAGCAGCCTCCAGGGACAGGCGGGATATGAGCAGTTCTTC.

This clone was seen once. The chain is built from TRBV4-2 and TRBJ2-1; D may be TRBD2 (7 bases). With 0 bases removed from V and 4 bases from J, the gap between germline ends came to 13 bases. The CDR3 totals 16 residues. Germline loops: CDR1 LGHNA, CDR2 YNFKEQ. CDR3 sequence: CASSQEGGGFYNEQFF. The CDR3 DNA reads TGTGCCAGCAGCCAAGAAGGGGGGGGATTTTACAATGAGCAGTTCTTC.

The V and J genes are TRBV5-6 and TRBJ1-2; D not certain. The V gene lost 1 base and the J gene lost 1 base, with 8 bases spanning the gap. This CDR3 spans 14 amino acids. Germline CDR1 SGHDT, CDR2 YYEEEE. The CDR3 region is CASSLYGLNYGYTF. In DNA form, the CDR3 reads TGTGCCAGCAGCTTGTACGGACTTAACTATGGCTACACCTTC.

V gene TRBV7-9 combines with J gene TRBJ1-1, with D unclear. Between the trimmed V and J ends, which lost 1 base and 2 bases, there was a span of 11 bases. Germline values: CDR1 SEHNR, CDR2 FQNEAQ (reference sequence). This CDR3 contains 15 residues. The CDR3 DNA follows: TGTGCCAGCAGCTTAGGGGCAGGCCATAACACTGAAGCTTTCTTT. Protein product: CASSLGAGHNTEAFF.

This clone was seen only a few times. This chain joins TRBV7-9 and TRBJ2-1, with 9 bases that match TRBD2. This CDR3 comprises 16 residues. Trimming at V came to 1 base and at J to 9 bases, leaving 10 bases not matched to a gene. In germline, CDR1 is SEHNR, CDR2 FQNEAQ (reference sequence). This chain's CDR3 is CASSLGRQRGVVEQFF. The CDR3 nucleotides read TGTGCCAGCAGCTTAGGGCGCCAGCGGGGGGTTGTTGAGCAGTTCTTC. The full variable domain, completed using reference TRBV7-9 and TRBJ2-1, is DTGVSQNPRHKITKRGQNVTFRCDPISEHNRLYWYRQTLGQGPEFLTYFQNEAQLEKSRLLSDRFSAERPKGSFSTLEIQRTEQGDSAMYLCASSLGRQRGVVEQFFGPGTRLTVL.